These T cell receptor beta chains were read from a single sample in a study of blood T cell repertoires in COVID-19. Clones were sequenced by immunoSEQ multiplex PCR, and TCRdb holds only the in-frame ones, with some missing. The sample carries tens of thousands of clones, 70% to 80% recorded once. The sequenced sample was peripheral blood. These receptors were taken from a man between 65 and 85 years old with active or convalescent COVID-19. CDR3s include the opening cysteine and the closing phenylalanine or tryptophan. The D gene is left open where the match is weak. Where a row states a size, it is once, few, many or the class of an expanded clone; other rows omit it.

d_call,v_call,clone_size,j_call,cdr3_aa,cdr3_nt
-,TRBV6-5,few,TRBJ2-7,CASEIYEQYF,TGTGCCAGCGAGATCTACGAGCAGTACTTC
TRBD1,TRBV7-8,-,TRBJ1-5,CASSRGTGIGQPQHF,TGTGCCAGCAGCAGAGGGACAGGGATAGGTCAGCCCCAGCATTTT
TRBD1,TRBV15,-,TRBJ1-1,CATSTPTGVNTEAFF,TGTGCCACCAGCACACCGACAGGGGTAAACACTGAAGCTTTCTTT
-,TRBV28,-,TRBJ1-5,CASTLGVLGNQPQHF,TGTGCCAGCACCTTAGGGGTTTTAGGCAATCAGCCCCAGCATTTT
TRBD1,TRBV6-1,-,TRBJ1-1,CASSESVSGGYTEAFF,TGTGCCAGCAGTGAGTCCGTCTCAGGGGGCTACACTGAAGCTTTCTTT
-,TRBV12-3/TRBV12-4,-,TRBJ1-4,CASQAGAYEKLFF,TGTGCCAGCCAGGCAGGGGCCTACGAAAAACTGTTTTTT
-,TRBV14,-,TRBJ1-5,CASLFPVYSNQPQHF,TGTGCCAGCCTCTTTCCCGTTTATAGCAATCAGCCCCAGCATTTT
TRBD1,TRBV24-1,-,TRBJ2-3,CATSPPPGTGGTDTQYF,TGTGCCACCAGTCCACCCCCCGGGACAGGGGGCACAGATACGCAGTATTTT
-,TRBV28,-,TRBJ1-3,CASSLSQGLGSGNTIYF,TGTGCCAGCAGTTTATCGCAGGGTTTGGGGTCTGGAAACACCATATATTTT
-,TRBV30,-,TRBJ1-1,CAWSNAGVTEAFF,TGTGCCTGGAGCAATGCAGGGGTAACTGAAGCTTTCTTT
TRBD1,TRBV5-6,-,TRBJ1-1,CASSFTTRGDTEAFF,TGTGCCAGCAGCTTTACAACCAGGGGGGACACTGAAGCTTTCTTT
TRBD2,TRBV7-9,-,TRBJ2-5,CASIGGTQETQYF,TGTGCCAGCATCGGGGGGACCCAAGAGACCCAGTACTTC
-,TRBV5-4,-,TRBJ1-1,CASHRGALVNTEAFF,TGTGCCTCTCACCGGGGGGCCTTAGTGAACACTGAAGCTTTCTTT
-,TRBV2,few,TRBJ1-4,CASTSQGGAANEKLFF,TGTGCCAGCACATCCCAGGGTGGTGCGGCTAATGAAAAACTGTTTTTT
TRBD1,TRBV2,few,TRBJ1-5,CASSDRGVGDQPQHF,TGTGCCAGCAGTGACAGGGGGGTCGGTGATCAGCCCCAGCATTTT
TRBD1,TRBV28,-,TRBJ1-2,CASRPSGGRGYTF,TGTGCCAGCAGACCCTCAGGGGGCCGAGGCTACACCTTC
TRBD2,TRBV30,-,TRBJ2-1,CAYLGASGGNEQFF,TGTGCCTACCTGGGGGCTAGCGGGGGCAATGAGCAGTTCTTC
TRBD1,TRBV2,-,TRBJ1-2,CASSEEGQASYGYTF,TGTGCCAGCAGTGAAGAGGGACAGGCAAGCTATGGCTACACCTTC
TRBD1,TRBV5-1,-,TRBJ1-2,CASSLVGQGDGYTF,TGCGCCAGCAGCTTGGTTGGACAGGGGGATGGCTACACCTTC
TRBD2,TRBV28,-,TRBJ2-3,CASSPGIAGVHTQYF,TGTGCCAGCAGTCCCGGGATAGCGGGGGTTCATACGCAGTATTTT
-,TRBV3-1/TRBV3-2,-,TRBJ1-2,CASSQDGERGYTF,TGTGCCAGCAGCCAAGATGGAGAGAGGGGCTACACCTTC
-,TRBV14,-,TRBJ1-1,CASRLLTSTEAFF,TGTGCCAGCAGACTGCTTACGAGCACTGAAGCTTTCTTT
-,TRBV2,-,TRBJ1-4,CASRNGAPNEKLFF,TGTGCCAGCAGAAATGGGGCGCCTAATGAAAAACTGTTTTTT
-,TRBV11-3,-,TRBJ1-4,CASSVYRGVLGEKLFF,TGTGCCAGCAGCGTCTACCGCGGGGTTCTCGGTGAAAAACTGTTTTTT
TRBD1,TRBV6-5,-,TRBJ2-3,CASSPGQGPDTQYF,TGTGCCAGCAGCCCGGGACAGGGACCAGATACGCAGTATTTT
-,TRBV3-1/TRBV3-2,-,TRBJ2-5,CASSPLVTTETQYF,TGTGCCAGCAGCCCCCTCGTAACTACAGAGACCCAGTACTTC
-,TRBV5-1,-,TRBJ1-4,CASSLAPVTNEKLFF,TGCGCCAGCAGCTTGGCGCCGGTAACTAATGAAAAACTGTTTTTT
-,TRBV7-9,-,TRBJ1-2,CASSLEAGFGYTF,TGTGCCAGCAGCTTAGAGGCAGGGTTTGGCTACACCTTC
TRBD1,TRBV29-1,-,TRBJ2-5,CSVGDRVETQYF,TGCAGCGTTGGAGACAGGGTGGAGACCCAGTACTTC
-,TRBV7-9,-,TRBJ1-1,CASSREGVNTEAFF,TGTGCCAGCAGCCGGGAGGGCGTGAACACTGAAGCTTTCTTT